The next 3 T cell receptor beta chains were all read from a single sample in a study of identical twins. TCRdb redid the calling of the 5' RACE reads with MiXCR, one entry per CDR3 protein. The sample holds about 520,000 distinct CDR3 sequences, approximately 22% seen once. The data also belong to a second study, concerning T cells expressing NK-cell markers.

Sequences were obtained from CD4+ T cells sorted from blood. The receptors originated from a woman aged 18-29 years in good health.

The chain uses TRBV6-5 and TRBJ1-2; no reliable D call. This CDR3 is 11 amino acids long. V lost 8 bases and J lost 2, with 6 bases in between. Germline V lookup: CDR1 MNHEY, CDR2 SVGAGI. For the CDR3, the DNA is TGTGCCAGCTTAGGGAACTATGGCTACACCTTC. Amino acids: CASLGNYGYTF.

This sequence joins TRBV5-1 and TRBJ1-6, with TRBD1 identical over 8 bases. Losses at the gene ends were 0 bases for V and 5 bases for J; bases not matched to a gene: 4. This CDR3 is built from 16 residues. Germline-derived CDR1 and CDR2 are SGHRS and YFSETQ. This CDR3 is CASSLAQGANNSPLHF. Here the CDR3 DNA reads TGCGCCAGCAGCTTGGCCCAGGGGGCCAATAATTCACCCCTCCACTTT.

At least ten counts were recorded for this clonotype. The chain couples TRBV14 to TRBJ2-1, with TRBD1 matching over 7 bases. V lost 4 bases, J lost 7 bases, and 7 bases stayed unmatched. The germline V gene has CDR1 SGHDN and CDR2 FVKESK. The CDR3 loop spans 14 amino acids. Here the CDR3 DNA reads TGTGCCAGCAGCCCTCGACAGGGACGGAATGAGCAGTTCTTC. Translated, it gives CASSPRQGRNEQFF. Looking up the rest from reference TRBV14 and TRBJ2-1 gives the full variable domain: EAGVTQFPSHSVIEKGQTVTLRCDPISGHDNLYWYRRVMGKEIKFLLHFVKESKQDESGMPNNRFLAERTGGTYSTLKVQPAELEDSGVYFCASSPRQGRNEQFFGPGTRLTVL.